This passage covers 3 T cell receptor beta chains from one sample sequenced in a study of shared clonotypes between healthy human individuals. Sequenced by immunoSEQ multiplex PCR; TCRdb stores in-frame clones only, minus some. The sample comprises roughly 700,000 clones, about 92% of which are singletons, and 30% to 40% rests with the top ten. Source material: memory CD8+ T cells from PBMCs. The subset was: CD45RO+ cells pooled with CCR7-negative TemRA cells. The receptors stem from a man younger than 35 in good health. Some clones in this sample may be carry-over from other donors' samples.

The rearrangement uses TRBV14 and TRBJ2-7, with D possibly matching TRBD1 (5 bases). V was clipped by 1 base and J by 6 bases, with 10 bases between them. This CDR3 contains 13 residues. CDR1 SGHDN and CDR2 FVKESK come from the germline V gene. CDR3 nucleotide sequence: TGTGCCAGCAGCCAAGGAAGGGGCAGCGAGCAGTACTTC. Protein: CASSQGRGSEQYF.

The genes are TRBV25-1 and TRBJ1-5; D gene uncertain. The CDR3 extends over 14 amino acids. Germline values: CDR1 MGHDK, CDR2 SYGVNS. Deletions cut 0 bases from V and 7 bases from J, with 10 bases between. CDR3 DNA sequence: TGTGCCAGCAGTGAATATAGATCCGGGCAGCCCCAGCATTTT. It encodes CASSEYRSGQPQHF.

This chain links TRBV9 with TRBJ2-7; possibly TRBD1 or TRBD2 for D (6 bases each). V was cut by 0 bases and J by 3 bases, with 16 bases left in between. The germline gives CDR1 SGDLS, CDR2 YYNGEE. The CDR3 is 16 residues long. The CDR3 protein is CASSVESSEGGYEQYF. The CDR3 DNA sequence: TGTGCCAGCAGCGTAGAGTCTAGCGAAGGGGGCTACGAGCAGTACTTC. Using reference TRBV9 and TRBJ2-7 for the parts outside the CDR3, the full variable domain is DSGVTQTPKHLITATGQRVTLRCSPRSGDLSVYWYQQSLDQGLQFLIQYYNGEERAKGNILERFSAQQFPDLHSELNLSSLELGDSALYFCASSVESSEGGYEQYFGPGTRLTVT.